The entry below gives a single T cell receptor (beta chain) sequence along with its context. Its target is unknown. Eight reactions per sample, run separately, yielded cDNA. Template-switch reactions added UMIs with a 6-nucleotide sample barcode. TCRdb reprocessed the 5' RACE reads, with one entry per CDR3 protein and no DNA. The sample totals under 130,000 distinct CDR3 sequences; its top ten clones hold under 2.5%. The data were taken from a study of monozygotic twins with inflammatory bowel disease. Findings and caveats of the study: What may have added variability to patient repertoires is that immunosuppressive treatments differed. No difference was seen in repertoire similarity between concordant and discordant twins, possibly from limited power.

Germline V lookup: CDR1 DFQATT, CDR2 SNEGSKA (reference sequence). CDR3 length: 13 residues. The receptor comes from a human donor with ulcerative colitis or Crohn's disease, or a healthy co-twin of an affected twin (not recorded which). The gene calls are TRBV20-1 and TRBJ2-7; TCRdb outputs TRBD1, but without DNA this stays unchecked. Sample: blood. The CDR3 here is CSALRTGYHEQYF.